The rows below give T cell receptor beta chains drawn from one sample of a study of cytomegalovirus exposure and HLA in healthy donors. Assay: immunoSEQ multiplex PCR; the TCRdb copy retains only in-frame clones and omits some. The repertoire holds approximately 150,000 clones, approximately 80% seen once, with around 13% in the top ten. The specimen was PBMCs. The receptors derive from a man aged 35-49 years in good health and CMV-seropositive. CDR3s include the opening cysteine and the closing phenylalanine or tryptophan. The D gene is left open where the match is weak. The size of a clone is reported for some rows only, either as once, few or many, or as a class for expanded clones.

>-|-|TRBV7-9|TRBJ1-2
CASSLSQNGYTF
TGTGCCAGCAGCCTCAGTCAGAACGGCTACACCTTC
>-|TRBD2|TRBV4-2|TRBJ2-2
CASSQGSGRATGELFF
TGTGCCAGCAGCCAAGGGAGCGGGAGGGCTACCGGGGAGCTGTTTTTT
>-|-|TRBV19|TRBJ1-1
CASTGGVTEAFF
TGTGCCAGTACCGGGGGTGTAACTGAAGCTTTCTTT
>few|-|TRBV4-1|TRBJ2-1
CASSQVDLISYNEQFF
TGCGCCAGCAGCCAAGTTGACTTAATCTCCTACAATGAGCAGTTCTTC
>-|-|TRBV29-1|TRBJ2-7
CSVRQSWSSYEQYF
TGCAGCGTGCGACAGTCCTGGTCATCCTACGAGCAGTACTTC
>-|TRBD2|TRBV19|TRBJ2-7
CASSIGSGSSYEQYF
TGTGCCAGTAGTATAGGTAGCGGGAGCTCCTACGAGCAGTACTTC
>few|-|TRBV2|TRBJ1-5
CASSAGYNQPQHF
TGTGCCAGCTCCGCAGGTTACAATCAGCCCCAGCATTTT
>-|-|TRBV28|TRBJ2-5
CASSLMGGLAETQYF
TGTGCCAGCAGTTTAATGGGGGGGCTAGCGGAGACCCAGTACTTC
>-|-|TRBV6-4|TRBJ1-1
CASSRDRESTEAFF
TGTGCCAGCAGTAGGGACCGGGAGAGTACTGAAGCTTTCTTT
>-|-|TRBV28|TRBJ1-1
CASSLEETEAFF
TGTGCCAGCAGTTTGGAGGAGACTGAAGCTTTCTTT
>-|TRBD2|TRBV15|TRBJ2-2
CATSGTRSGELFF
TGTGCCACCAGCGGGACTAGATCCGGGGAGCTGTTTTTT
>-|-|TRBV7-2|TRBJ1-1
CASSLEVGGAFF
TGTGCCAGCAGCTTAGAGGTGGGAGGGGCTTTCTTT
>-|TRBD2|TRBV6-1|TRBJ2-7
CASQGLAGFYEQYF
TGTGCCAGTCAAGGACTAGCGGGATTCTACGAGCAGTACTTC
>once|TRBD2|TRBV28|TRBJ2-7
CASSRTSGKVYEQYF
TGTGCCAGCAGCAGGACTAGCGGGAAGGTCTACGAGCAGTACTTC
>few|TRBD1|TRBV7-2|TRBJ2-7
CASSLGQGGRGEQYF
TGTGCCAGCAGCCTTGGACAGGGGGGCCGGGGTGAGCAGTACTTC
>-|TRBD1|TRBV14|TRBJ1-1
CASSQTQGAIAFF
TGTGCCAGCAGCCAAACACAGGGGGCGATTGCTTTCTTT
>once|-|TRBV27|TRBJ2-7
CASKLGGEIGTPYEQYF
TGTGCCAGCAAGTTGGGTGGGGAAATCGGGACTCCTTACGAGCAGTACTTC
>-|-|TRBV29-1|TRBJ1-2
CSTGIEENTF
TGCAGCACCGGGATTGAGGAGAACACCTTC